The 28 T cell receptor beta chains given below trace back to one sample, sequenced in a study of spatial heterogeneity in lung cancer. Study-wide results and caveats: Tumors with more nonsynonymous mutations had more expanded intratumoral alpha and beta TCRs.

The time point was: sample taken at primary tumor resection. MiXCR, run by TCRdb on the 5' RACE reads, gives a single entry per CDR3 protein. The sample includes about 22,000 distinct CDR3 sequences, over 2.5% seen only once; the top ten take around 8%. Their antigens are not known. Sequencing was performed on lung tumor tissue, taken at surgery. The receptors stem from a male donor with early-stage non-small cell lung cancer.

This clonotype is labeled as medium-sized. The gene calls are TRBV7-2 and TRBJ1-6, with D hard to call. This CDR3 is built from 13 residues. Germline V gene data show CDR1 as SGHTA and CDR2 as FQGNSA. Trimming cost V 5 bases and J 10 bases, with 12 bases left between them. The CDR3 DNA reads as TGTGCCAGCAGCACCGGCGGCGGGTCACCCCTCCACTTT. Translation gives CASSTGGGSPLHF. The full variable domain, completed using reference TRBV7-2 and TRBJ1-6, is GAGVSQSPSNKVTEKGKDVELRCDPISGHTALYWYRQSLGQGLEFLIYFQGNSAPDKSGLPSDRFSAERTGGSVSTLTIQRTQQEDSAVYLCASSTGGGSPLHFGNGTRLTVT.

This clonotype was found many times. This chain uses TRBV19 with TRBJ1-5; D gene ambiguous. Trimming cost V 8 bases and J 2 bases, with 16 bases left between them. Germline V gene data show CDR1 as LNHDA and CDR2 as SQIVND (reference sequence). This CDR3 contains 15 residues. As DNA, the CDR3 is TGTGCCAGTTCCCTGGGTACAGCGGGCAATCAGCCCCAGCATTTT. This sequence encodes CASSLGTAGNQPQHF.

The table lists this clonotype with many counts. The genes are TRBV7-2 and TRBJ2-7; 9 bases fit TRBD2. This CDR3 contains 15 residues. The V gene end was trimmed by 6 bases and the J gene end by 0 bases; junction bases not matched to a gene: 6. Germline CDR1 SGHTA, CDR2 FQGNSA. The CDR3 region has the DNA TGTGCCAGCAGTCCTAGCGGGACGTCCTCCTACGAGCAGTACTTC. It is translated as CASSPSGTSSYEQYF.

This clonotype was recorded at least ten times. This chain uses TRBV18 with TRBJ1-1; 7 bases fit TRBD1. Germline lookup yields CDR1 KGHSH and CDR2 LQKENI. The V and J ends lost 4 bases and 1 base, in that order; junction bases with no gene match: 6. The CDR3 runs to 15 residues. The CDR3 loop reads CASSLGTDPNTEAFF. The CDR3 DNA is TGTGCCAGCTCACTAGGGACAGACCCGAACACTGAAGCTTTCTTT.

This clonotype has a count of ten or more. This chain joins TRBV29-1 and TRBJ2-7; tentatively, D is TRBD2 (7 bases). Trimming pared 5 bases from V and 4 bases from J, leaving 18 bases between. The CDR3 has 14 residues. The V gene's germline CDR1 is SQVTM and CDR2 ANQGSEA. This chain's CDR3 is CSVLGGGVSYEQYF. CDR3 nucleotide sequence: TGCAGCGTTTTAGGGGGGGGAGTTTCGTACGAGCAGTACTTC.

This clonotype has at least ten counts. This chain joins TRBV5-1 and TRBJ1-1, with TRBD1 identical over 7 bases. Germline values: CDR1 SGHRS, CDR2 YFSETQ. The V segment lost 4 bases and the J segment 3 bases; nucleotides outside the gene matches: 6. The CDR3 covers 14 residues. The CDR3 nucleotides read TGCGCCAGCAGCAGGGACAGCTATGACACTGAAGCTTTCTTT. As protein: CASSRDSYDTEAFF.

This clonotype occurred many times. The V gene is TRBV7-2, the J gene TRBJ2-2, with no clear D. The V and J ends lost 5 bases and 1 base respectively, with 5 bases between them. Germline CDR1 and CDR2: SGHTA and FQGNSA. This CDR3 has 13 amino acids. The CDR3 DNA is TGTGCCAGCAGCATAGGGAACACCGGGGAGCTGTTTTTT. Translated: CASSIGNTGELFF.

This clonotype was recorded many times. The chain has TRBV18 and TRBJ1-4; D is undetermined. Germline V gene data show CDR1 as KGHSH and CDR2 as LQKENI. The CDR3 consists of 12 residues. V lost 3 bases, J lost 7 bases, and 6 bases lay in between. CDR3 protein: CASSPGREKLFF. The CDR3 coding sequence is TGTGCCAGCTCACCCGGTCGTGAAAAACTGTTTTTT.

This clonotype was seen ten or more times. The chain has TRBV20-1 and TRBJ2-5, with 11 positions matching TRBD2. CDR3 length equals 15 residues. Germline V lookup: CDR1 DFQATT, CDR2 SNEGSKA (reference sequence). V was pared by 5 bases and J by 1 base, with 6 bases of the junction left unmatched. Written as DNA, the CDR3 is TGCAGTGCTCAACTTAGCGGGAGGGGCCAAGAGACCCAGTACTTC. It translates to CSAQLSGRGQETQYF.

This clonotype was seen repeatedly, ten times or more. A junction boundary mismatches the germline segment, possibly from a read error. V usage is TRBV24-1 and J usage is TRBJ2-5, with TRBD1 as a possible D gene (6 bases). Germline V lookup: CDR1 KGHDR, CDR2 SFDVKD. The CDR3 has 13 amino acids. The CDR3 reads CATRDSTGETQYF. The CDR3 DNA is TGTGCCACCAGGGATTCGACAGGAGAGACCCAGTACTTC.

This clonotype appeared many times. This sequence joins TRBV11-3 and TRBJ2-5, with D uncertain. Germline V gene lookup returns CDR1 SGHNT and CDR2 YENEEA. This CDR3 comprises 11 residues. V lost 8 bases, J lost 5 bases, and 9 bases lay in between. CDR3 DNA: TGTGCCAGCGGCCCGTTGGAGACCCAGTACTTC. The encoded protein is CASGPLETQYF.

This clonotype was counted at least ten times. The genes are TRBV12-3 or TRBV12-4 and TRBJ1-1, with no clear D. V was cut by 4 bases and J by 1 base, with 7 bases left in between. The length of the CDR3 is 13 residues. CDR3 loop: CASSYQWNTEAFF. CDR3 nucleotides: TGTGCCAGCAGTTACCAATGGAACACTGAAGCTTTCTTT.

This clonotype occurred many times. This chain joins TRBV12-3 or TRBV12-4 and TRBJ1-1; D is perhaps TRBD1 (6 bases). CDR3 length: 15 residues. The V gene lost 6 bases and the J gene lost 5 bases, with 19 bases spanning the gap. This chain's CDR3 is CASRVLGAQGTEAFF. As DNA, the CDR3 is TGTGCCAGCAGAGTTTTGGGGGCCCAGGGTACTGAAGCTTTCTTT.

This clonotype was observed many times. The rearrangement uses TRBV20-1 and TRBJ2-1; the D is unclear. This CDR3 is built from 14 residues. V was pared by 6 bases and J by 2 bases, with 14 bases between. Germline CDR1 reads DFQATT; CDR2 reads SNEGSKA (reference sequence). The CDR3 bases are TGCAGTGCGGAACGACTTAGCCCCTACAATGAGCAGTTCTTC. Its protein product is CSAERLSPYNEQFF.

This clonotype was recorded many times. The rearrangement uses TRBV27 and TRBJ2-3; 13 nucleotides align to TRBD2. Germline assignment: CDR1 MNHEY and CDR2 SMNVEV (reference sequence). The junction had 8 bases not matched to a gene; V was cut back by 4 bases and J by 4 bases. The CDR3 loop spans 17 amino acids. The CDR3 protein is CASSSGLAGIGSDTQYF. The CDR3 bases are TGTGCCAGCAGTTCGGGACTAGCGGGGATCGGGTCAGATACGCAGTATTTT.

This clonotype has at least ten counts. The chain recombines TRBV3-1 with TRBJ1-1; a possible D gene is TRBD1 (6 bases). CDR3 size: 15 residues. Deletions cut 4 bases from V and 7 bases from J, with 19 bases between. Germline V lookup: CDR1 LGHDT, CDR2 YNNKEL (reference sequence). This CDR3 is CASSPWDTGGIEAFF. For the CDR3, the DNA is TGTGCCAGCAGCCCATGGGACACCGGAGGGATTGAAGCTTTCTTT.

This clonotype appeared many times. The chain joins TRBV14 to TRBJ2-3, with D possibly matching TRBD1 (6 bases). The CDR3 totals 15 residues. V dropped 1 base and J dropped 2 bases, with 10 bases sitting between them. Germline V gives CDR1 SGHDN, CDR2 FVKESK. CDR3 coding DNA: TGTGCCAGCAGCCAAGTAGGACAGATCACAGATACGCAGTATTTT. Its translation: CASSQVGQITDTQYF.

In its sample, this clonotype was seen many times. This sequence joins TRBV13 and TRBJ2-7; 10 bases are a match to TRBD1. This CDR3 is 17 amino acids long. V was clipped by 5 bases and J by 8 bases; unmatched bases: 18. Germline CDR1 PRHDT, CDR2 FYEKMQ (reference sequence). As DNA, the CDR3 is TGTGCCAGCAGCCCCGTGGGACAGGGGACGCCTCTTTTGCAGCAGTACTTC. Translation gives CASSPVGQGTPLLQQYF. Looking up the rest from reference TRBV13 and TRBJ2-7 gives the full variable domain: AAGVIQSPRHLIKEKRETATLKCYPIPRHDTVYWYQQGPGQDPQFLISFYEKMQSDKGSIPDRFSAQQFSDYHSELNMSSLELGDSALYFCASSPVGQGTPLLQQYFGPGTRLTVT.

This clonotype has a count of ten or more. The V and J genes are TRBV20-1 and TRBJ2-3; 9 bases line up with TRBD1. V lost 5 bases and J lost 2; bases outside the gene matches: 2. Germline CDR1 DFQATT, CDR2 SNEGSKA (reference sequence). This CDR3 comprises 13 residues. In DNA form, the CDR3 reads TGCAGTGCTGGGGACAGGGTCACAGATACGCAGTATTTT. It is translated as CSAGDRVTDTQYF.

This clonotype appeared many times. Here the CDR3 reads CASSGTSGITDTQYF. The CDR3 nucleotides read TGCGCCAGCTCGGGGACTAGCGGGATTACAGATACGCAGTATTTT. The chain carries TRBV5-1 and TRBJ2-3, with TRBD2 identical over 13 bases. The CDR3 totals 15 residues. Trimming took 7 bases from V and 3 from J; bases not matched to a gene: 5. The germline V gene has CDR1 SGHRS and CDR2 YFSETQ.

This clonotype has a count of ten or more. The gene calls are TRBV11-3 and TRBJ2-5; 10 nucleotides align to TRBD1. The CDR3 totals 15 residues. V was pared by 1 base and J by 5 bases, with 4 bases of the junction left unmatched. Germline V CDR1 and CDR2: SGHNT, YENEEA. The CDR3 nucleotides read TGTGCCAGCAGCTTAGGGACAGGGGGGGTGGAGACCCAGTACTTC. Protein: CASSLGTGGVETQYF.

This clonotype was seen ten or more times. CDR3 sequence (DNA): TGTGCCAGCACCCGGGACTCCCGGGACGAGCAGTACTTC. As protein: CASTRDSRDEQYF. The J gene is TRBJ2-7, the V gene TRBV7-9; TRBD2 is a possible D gene (6 bases). V was pared by 7 bases and J by 5 bases, with 15 bases between. The V gene's germline CDR1 is SEHNR and CDR2 FQNEAQ (reference sequence). The length of the CDR3 is 13 residues.

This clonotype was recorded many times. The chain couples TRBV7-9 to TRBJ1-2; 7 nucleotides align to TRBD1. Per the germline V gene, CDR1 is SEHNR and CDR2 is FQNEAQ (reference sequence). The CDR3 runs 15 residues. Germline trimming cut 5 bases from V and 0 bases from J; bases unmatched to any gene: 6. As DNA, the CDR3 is TGTGCCAGCAGCCCGGGCGGGACAGCTAACTATGGCTACACCTTC. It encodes CASSPGGTANYGYTF.

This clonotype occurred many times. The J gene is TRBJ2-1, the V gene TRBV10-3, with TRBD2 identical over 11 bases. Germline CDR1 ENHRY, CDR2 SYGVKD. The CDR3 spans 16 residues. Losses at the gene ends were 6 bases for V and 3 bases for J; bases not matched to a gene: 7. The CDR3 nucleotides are TGTGCCATCAGAGAGGGACTAGCGGTCCTCTACAATGAGCAGTTCTTC. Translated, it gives CAIREGLAVLYNEQFF.

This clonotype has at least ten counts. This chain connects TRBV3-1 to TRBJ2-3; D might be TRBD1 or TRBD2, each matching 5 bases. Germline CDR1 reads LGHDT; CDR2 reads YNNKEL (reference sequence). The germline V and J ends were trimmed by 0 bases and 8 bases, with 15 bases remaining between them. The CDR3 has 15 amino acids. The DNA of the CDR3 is TGTGCCAGCAGCCAAGATTCGGGGCCTGGGGGTACGCAGTATTTT. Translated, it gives CASSQDSGPGGTQYF.

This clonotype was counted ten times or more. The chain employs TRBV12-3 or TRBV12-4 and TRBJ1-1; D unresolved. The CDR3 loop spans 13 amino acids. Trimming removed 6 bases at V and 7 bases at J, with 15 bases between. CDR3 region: CASRILYPGEAFF. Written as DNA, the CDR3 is TGTGCCAGCAGAATTCTATACCCCGGTGAAGCTTTCTTT.

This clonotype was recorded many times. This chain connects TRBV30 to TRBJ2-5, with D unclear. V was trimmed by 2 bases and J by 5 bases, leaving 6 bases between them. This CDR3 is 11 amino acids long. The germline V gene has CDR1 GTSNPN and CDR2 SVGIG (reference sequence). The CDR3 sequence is CAWSSRETQYF. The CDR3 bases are TGTGCCTGGAGTAGCCGGGAGACCCAGTACTTC.

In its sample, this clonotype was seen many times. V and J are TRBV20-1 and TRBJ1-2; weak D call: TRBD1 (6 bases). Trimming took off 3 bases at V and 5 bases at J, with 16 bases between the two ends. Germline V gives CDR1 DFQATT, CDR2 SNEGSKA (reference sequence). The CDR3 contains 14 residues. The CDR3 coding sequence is TGCAGTGCTAGGCCTCCGGACAGATTTTATGGCTACACCTTC. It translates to CSARPPDRFYGYTF.